These 21 T cell receptor beta chains were all obtained from the same sample, sequenced in a study of molecular identifiers for immune sequencing clone quantification. TCRdb recomputed calls from the PCR reads with MiXCR, one row per CDR3 protein. The data contain 85,000 to 100,000 distinct CDR3 sequences, 21% of them singletons. Sequenced: naive CD8+ T cells from blood, with Jurkat cell RNA spiked in. Subset meaning: FACS-sorted CD8+CD4-CCR7+CD45RA+ naive T cells. The receptors here all came from a human donor in good health. Some libraries in this study had Jurkat cell RNA spiked in.

This clonotype came up many times. V and J are TRBV4-1 and TRBJ1-1; a possible D gene is TRBD1 (5 bases). Germline loops: CDR1 MGHRA, CDR2 YSYEKL. V was trimmed by 4 bases and J by 6 bases, leaving 12 bases between them. CDR3 length: 13 residues. This CDR3 is CASSPDRIPEAFF. The CDR3 nucleotides read TGCGCCAGCAGCCCCGACAGAATCCCTGAAGCTTTCTTT.

Ten or more counts support this clonotype. The chain couples TRBV7-8 to TRBJ1-1; 7 bases agree with TRBD1. The CDR3 consists of 15 residues. CDR1 and CDR2 (germline): SGHVS, FQNEAQ. With 7 bases clipped from V and 4 bases from J, the junction kept 12 bases outside the gene matches. The CDR3: CASITSRGRGTEAFF. The DNA of the CDR3 is TGTGCCAGCATCACATCCAGGGGGAGAGGCACTGAAGCTTTCTTT.

This clonotype was counted at least ten times. The chain has TRBV20-1 and TRBJ2-4; D might be TRBD1 (5 bases). The CDR3 totals 15 residues. Trimming left V 4 bases short and J 0 bases short, with 13 bases between. Germline lookup yields CDR1 DFQATT and CDR2 SNEGSKA (reference sequence). The CDR3: CSAKIRDLAKNIQYF. In DNA form, the CDR3 reads TGCAGTGCTAAAATCAGGGATTTAGCCAAAAACATTCAGTACTTC.

As regards this clonotype: At one boundary the junction diverges from the germline segment, which might be a read error. The chain is built from TRBV6-5 and TRBJ1-1; no reliable D call. CDR1 and CDR2 from the germline V gene are MNHEY and SVGAGI. The CDR3 contains 15 residues. The CDR3 bases are TGTGCCGGCAGTTCTGGCATAACACGAGCCACTGAAGCTTTCTTT. Translation gives CAGSSGITRATEAFF.

The J gene is TRBJ2-5, the V gene TRBV10-3; D call uncertain. This CDR3 is built from 16 residues. The germline V and J ends were trimmed by 5 bases and 7 bases, with 23 bases remaining between them. Germline V gives CDR1 ENHRY, CDR2 SYGVKD. For the CDR3, the DNA is TGTGCCATCAGTCCATCCGACACCTCAGATCGCGGGACCCAGTACTTC. Protein product: CAISPSDTSDRGTQYF.

About this clonotype itself: This could be a read error, since a much larger clone is one nucleotide away. The V call is TRBV13, the J call TRBJ1-5; possibly TRBD1 for D (5 bases). Germline loops: CDR1 PRHDT, CDR2 FYEKMQ (reference sequence). The length of the CDR3 is 15 residues. The germline V and J ends were trimmed by 2 bases and 1 base, with 9 bases remaining between them. CDR3 amino acids: CASSLKGMSNQPQHF. The CDR3, as DNA: TGTGCCAGCAGCTTAAAGGGGATGAGCAATCAGCCCCAGCATTTT.

This clonotype was seen ten or more times. The rearrangement joins TRBV6-2 or TRBV6-3 to TRBJ2-7; D remains unclear. Germline values: CDR1 MNHEY, CDR2 SVGEGT. This CDR3 has 16 residues. The ends were cut back, 0 bases at V and 6 bases at J, with 18 bases in the middle. The CDR3 DNA reads TGTGCCAGCAGTTACTCTACCCAGCCGCCATGGTCCGAGCAGTACTTC. As protein: CASSYSTQPPWSEQYF.

The chain is built from TRBV27 and TRBJ2-7, with 12 nucleotides matching TRBD2. V dropped 4 bases and J dropped 5; count of bases not matched to a gene: 6. The CDR3 has 15 amino acids. Germline-derived CDR1 and CDR2 are MNHEY and SMNVEV (reference sequence). CDR3 protein: CASSSLLAGGNEQYF. DNA of the CDR3: TGTGCCAGCAGTTCCCTACTAGCGGGAGGTAACGAGCAGTACTTC.

This clonotype was picked up a small number of times. The genes are TRBV12-3 or TRBV12-4 and TRBJ2-7; no firm D call. The CDR3 has 12 amino acids. Trimming pared 2 bases from V and 2 bases from J, leaving 4 bases between. CDR3 nucleotides: TGTGCCAGCAGTTTAAGCACCTACGAGCAGTACTTC. Amino acid sequence: CASSLSTYEQYF.

Comments on this clonotype: A read error may explain this, as a much larger clone is one base away. The genes are TRBV2 and TRBJ1-1, with TRBD1 matching 9 bases. Germline CDR1 SNHLY, CDR2 FYNNEI. CDR3 length equals 12 residues. Trimming removed 6 bases from V and 4 bases from J; junction bases left unmatched: 0. CDR3 DNA sequence: TGTGCCAGCAGGGACAGGGGCACTGAAGCTTTCTTT. This sequence encodes CASRDRGTEAFF.

This rearrangement joins TRBV29-1 to TRBJ2-1; 8 nucleotides match TRBD2. CDR1 SQVTM and CDR2 ANQGSEA come from the germline V gene. CDR3 length equals 14 residues. After removal of 7 bases from V and 3 bases from J, the junction contained 8 bases not matched to a gene. CDR3 sequence reads: CSGTTSEDYNEQFF. The CDR3 coding sequence is TGCAGCGGGACGACTAGCGAAGACTACAATGAGCAGTTCTTC.

Points on this clonotype: Since a much larger clone is just one base distant, this may be a read error. The rearrangement links TRBV6-6 to TRBJ2-5; D gene uncertain. V dropped 7 bases and J dropped 1 base, with 10 bases sitting between them. Germline CDR1 is MNHNY and CDR2 is SVGAGI (reference sequence). This CDR3 has 13 amino acids. The chain's CDR3 is CASNPGSQETQYF. The CDR3 DNA reads TGTGCCAGCAACCCCGGCAGCCAAGAGACCCAGTACTTC.

CDR3 nucleotide sequence: TGTGCCAGCAGCTGGACCCGGGGGGGGGAGCAGTACTTC. The encoded protein is CASSWTRGGEQYF. This sequence joins TRBV13 and TRBJ2-7; 8 bases fit TRBD2. Germline V gene data show CDR1 as PRHDT and CDR2 as FYEKMQ (reference sequence). There are 13 residues in the CDR3. The V gene end was trimmed by 4 bases and the J gene end by 7 bases; junction bases not matched to a gene: 6.

This clonotype was observed many times. This chain connects TRBV6-2 or TRBV6-3 to TRBJ1-5, with D hard to call. Germline V gene sequence: CDR1 MNHEY, CDR2 SVGEGT. V gave up 1 base and J gave up 5 bases, with 9 bases separating them. The CDR3 spans 14 residues. The CDR3 coding sequence is TGTGCCAGCAGTTACTTCAAGGGTGATCAGCCCCAGCATTTT. It specifies CASSYFKGDQPQHF.

In the case of this clonotype: A junction boundary mismatches the germline segment, possibly from a read error. The V gene is TRBV20-1, the J gene TRBJ2-7, with D possibly TRBD2 on 6 matching bases. This CDR3 is built from 14 residues. The V gene's germline CDR1 is DFQATT and CDR2 SNEGSKA (reference sequence). The CDR3 spells CGARDFQSSYEQYF. CDR3 DNA: TGCGGTGCCCGGGACTTTCAATCTTCCTACGAGCAGTACTTC.

This clonotype occurred a few times. The chain recombines TRBV29-1 with TRBJ2-7; D remains unclear. This CDR3 region has 12 residues. The germline V gene has CDR1 SQVTM and CDR2 ANQGSEA. The V end was cut by 7 bases, the J end by 2 bases, with 12 bases between. CDR3 loop: CSAGVGTYEQYF. The CDR3 nucleotides read TGCAGCGCTGGGGTCGGAACCTACGAGCAGTACTTC.

V is TRBV11-2 and J is TRBJ2-2, with D possibly being TRBD2 (6 bases). Trimming cost V 4 bases and J 0 bases, with 12 bases left between them. CDR3 length: 16 amino acids. Germline values: CDR1 SGHAT, CDR2 FQNNGV. The CDR3 is CASSSDGGSNTGELFF. The CDR3 DNA reads TGTGCCAGCAGCTCAGACGGGGGTTCGAACACCGGGGAGCTGTTTTTT. Combining the CDR3 with reference TRBV11-2 and TRBJ2-2 gives the whole variable domain EAGVAQSPRYKIIEKRQSVAFWCNPISGHATLYWYQQILGQGPKLLIQFQNNGVVDDSQLPKDRFSAERLKGVDSTLKIQPAKLEDSAVYLCASSSDGGSNTGELFFGEGSRLTVL.

Concerning this clonotype: Being one base from a much bigger clone, this may be a read error. CDR3 sequence reads: CSARRTSSYEQHF. The CDR3 nucleotides read TGCAGTGCTAGACGGACAAGCTCCTACGAGCAGCACTTC. This chain joins TRBV20-1 and TRBJ2-7; weak D call: TRBD1 (5 bases). This CDR3 has 13 amino acids. From germline, CDR1 is DFQATT and CDR2 SNEGSKA (reference sequence).

The chain employs TRBV11-2 and TRBJ1-1; D call uncertain. V lost 4 bases and J lost 4, with 7 bases in between. CDR3 length equals 12 residues. Germline V lookup: CDR1 SGHAT, CDR2 FQNNGV. The CDR3 sequence: CASSSWGTEAFF. DNA for the CDR3: TGTGCCAGCAGCTCTTGGGGCACTGAAGCTTTCTTT.

This clonotype was seen repeatedly, ten times or more. J is TRBJ1-3 and V is TRBV4-3, with 7 bases matching TRBD1. V dropped 3 bases and J dropped 0; count of bases not matched to a gene: 5. This CDR3 contains 16 residues. CDR1 LGHNA and CDR2 YSLEER come from the germline V gene. The DNA of the CDR3 is TGCGCCAGCAGCCAGGGGACAGTCAACTCTGGAAACACCATATATTTT. Translated, it gives CASSQGTVNSGNTIYF.

In regard to this clonotype: The germline gene is not matched at one end of the junction; a read error may be the cause. The chain is built from TRBV7-7 and TRBJ2-3, with D perhaps given as TRBD1 or TRBD2 (7 bases each). This CDR3 is built from 18 residues. Germline-derived CDR1 and CDR2 are SSHAT and FNYEAQ (reference sequence). CDR3 coding DNA: TGTGTCAGCAGCTCAACCCGCGCCTCAGGGGGAGGGTCAGATACGCAGTATTTT. This encodes CVSSSTRASGGGSDTQYF.